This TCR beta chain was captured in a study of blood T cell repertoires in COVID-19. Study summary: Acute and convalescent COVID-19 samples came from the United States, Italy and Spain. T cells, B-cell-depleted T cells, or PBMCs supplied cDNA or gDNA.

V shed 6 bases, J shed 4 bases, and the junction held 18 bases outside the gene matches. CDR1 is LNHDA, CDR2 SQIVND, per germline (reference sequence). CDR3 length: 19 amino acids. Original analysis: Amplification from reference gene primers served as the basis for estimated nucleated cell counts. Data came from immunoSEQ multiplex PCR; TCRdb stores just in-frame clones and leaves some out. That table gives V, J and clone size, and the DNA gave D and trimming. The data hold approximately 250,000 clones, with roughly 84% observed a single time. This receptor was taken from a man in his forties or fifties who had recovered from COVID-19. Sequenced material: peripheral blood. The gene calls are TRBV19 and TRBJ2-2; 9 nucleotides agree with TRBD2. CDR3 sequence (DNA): TGTGCCAGTAGCAGACAGGGTTGGCCGTGGCGGGAGGGCACCGGGGAGCTGTTTTTT. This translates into CASSRQGWPWREGTGELFF.